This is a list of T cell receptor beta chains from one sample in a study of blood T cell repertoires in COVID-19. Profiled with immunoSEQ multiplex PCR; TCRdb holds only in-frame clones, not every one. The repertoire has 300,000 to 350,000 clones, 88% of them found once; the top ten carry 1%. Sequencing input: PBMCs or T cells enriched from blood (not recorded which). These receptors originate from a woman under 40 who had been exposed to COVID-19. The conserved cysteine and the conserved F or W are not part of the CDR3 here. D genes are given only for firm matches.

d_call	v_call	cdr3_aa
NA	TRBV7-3	ASSFAVGELF
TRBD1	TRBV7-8	ASSAGQPIVVSPLH
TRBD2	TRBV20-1	SAGGASRQY
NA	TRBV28	ASSPPLHEQY
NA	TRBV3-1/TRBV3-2	ASSQAGLGQF
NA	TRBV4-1	ASSQDRDNAYEQY
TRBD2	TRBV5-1	ASSLISGRAGEQF
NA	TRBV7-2	ASSQSAGFGEQF
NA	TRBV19	ASTSGEVSGANVLT
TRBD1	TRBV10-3	ATGQEAMNTEAF
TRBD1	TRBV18	ASSPGQGTGYT
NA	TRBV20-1	SASRSEPQH
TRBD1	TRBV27	ASSLKGTGDLNTEAF
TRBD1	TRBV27	ASSYDRDHEQY
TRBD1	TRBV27	ASPNVNGTGGAGY
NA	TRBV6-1	ASSDETGAPRNEQF
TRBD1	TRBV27	ASSSRTGWVGETQY
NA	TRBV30	AWREPGLYGYT
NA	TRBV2	ASSQLAGSSGNTIY
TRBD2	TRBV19	ASSASGVGGEQF
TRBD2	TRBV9	ASSVRVVGSGTSGELF
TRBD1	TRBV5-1	ASSSQGTGEYEQY
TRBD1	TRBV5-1	ASGRDSYNEKLF
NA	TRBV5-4	ASSLDLGSGGHEQY
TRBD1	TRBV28	ASSHAPDRAETQY
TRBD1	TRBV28	ASSTWATGRMDGYT
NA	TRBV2	ASSETGLGLDGYT
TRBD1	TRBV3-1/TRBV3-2	ASSQQGQGSGNTIY
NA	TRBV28	ASSFLGREAF
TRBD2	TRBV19	ASSPTGTSGAKNIQY
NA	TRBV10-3	AISVGQGKGETQY
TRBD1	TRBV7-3	ASSYDDRGSYNEQF
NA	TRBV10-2	ASSPSLTYEQY
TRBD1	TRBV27	ASSFGDRGPYT
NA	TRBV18	ASSYTGKTGGNQPQH
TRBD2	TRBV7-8	ASRIAGVSSEQF
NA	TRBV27	ASSLDRTSGNTIY
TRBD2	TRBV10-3	AISPSGDYNEQF
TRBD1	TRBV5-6	ASSPGQLVYGYT
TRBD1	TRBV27	ASSPRTGRYEQY
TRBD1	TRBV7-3	ASSLGTGDLTDTQY
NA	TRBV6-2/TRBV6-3	ASSYLKTETYEQY
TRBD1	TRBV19	ASSLGQGQNMFPEAF
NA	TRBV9	ASSAQNYGYT
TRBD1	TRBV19	ASRGQASSTGELF
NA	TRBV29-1	SVLPGDTEAF